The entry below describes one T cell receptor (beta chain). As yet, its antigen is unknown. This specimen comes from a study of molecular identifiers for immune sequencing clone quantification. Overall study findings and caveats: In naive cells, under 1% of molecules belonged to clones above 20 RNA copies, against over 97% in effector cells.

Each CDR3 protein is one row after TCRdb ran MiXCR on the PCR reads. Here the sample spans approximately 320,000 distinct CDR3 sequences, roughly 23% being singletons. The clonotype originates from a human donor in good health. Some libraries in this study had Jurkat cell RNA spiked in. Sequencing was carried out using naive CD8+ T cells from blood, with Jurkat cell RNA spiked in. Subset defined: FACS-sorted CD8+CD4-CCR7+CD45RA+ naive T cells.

CDR3 amino acids: CASSSPLAGDALDTQYF. CDR3 DNA: TGTGCCAGCAGCTCCCCACTAGCGGGGGACGCATTAGATACGCAGTATTTT. The genes are TRBV5-4 and TRBJ2-3; 11 bases fit TRBD2. The CDR3 extends over 17 amino acids. V lost 3 bases to trimming and J lost 5 bases; unmatched junction nucleotides: 11. CDR1 is SGHNT, CDR2 YYREEE, per germline (reference sequence).